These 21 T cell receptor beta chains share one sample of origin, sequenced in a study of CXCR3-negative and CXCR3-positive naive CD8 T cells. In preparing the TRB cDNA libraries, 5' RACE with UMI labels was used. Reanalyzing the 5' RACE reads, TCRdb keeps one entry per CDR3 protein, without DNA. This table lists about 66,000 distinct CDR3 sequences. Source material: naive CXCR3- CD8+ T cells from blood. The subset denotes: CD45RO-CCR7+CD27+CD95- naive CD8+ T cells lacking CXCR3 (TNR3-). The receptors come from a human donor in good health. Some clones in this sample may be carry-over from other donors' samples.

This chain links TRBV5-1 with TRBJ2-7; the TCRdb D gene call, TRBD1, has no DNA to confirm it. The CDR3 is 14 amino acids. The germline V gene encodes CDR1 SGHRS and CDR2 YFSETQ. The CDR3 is CASSLNGGDYEQYF.

The CDR3 sequence is CASSRTGDGGNTIYF. This sequence joins TRBV12-3 or TRBV12-4 and TRBJ1-3; TCRdb calls TRBD1, which cannot be checked without DNA. This CDR3 has 15 amino acids.

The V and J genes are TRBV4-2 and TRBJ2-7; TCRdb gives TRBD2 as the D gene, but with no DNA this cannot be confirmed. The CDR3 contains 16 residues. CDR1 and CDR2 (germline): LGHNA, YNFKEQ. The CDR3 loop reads CASSLLGGGEYDEQYF.

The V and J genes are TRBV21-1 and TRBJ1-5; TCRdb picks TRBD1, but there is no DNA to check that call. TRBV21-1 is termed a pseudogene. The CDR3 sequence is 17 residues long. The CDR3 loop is CASSKIQTGYSNQPQHF.

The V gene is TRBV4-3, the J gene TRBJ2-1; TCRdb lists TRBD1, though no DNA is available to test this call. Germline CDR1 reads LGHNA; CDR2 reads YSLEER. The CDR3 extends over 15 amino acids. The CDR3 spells CASSQGKGTYNEQFF.

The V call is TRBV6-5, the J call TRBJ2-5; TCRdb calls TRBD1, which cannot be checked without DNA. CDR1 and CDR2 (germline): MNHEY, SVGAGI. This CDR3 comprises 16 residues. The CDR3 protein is CASSYSARGTEETQYF.

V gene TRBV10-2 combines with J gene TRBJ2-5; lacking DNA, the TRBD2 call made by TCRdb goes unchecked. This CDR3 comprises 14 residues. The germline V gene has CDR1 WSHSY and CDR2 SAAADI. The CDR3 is CASKERGARKTQYF.

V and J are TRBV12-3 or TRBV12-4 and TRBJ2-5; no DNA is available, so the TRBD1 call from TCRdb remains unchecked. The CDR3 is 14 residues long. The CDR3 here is CASTNGGPQETQYF.

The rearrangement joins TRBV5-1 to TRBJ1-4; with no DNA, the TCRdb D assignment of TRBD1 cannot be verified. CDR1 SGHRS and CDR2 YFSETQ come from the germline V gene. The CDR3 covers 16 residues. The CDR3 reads CASSVDRGATNEKLFF.

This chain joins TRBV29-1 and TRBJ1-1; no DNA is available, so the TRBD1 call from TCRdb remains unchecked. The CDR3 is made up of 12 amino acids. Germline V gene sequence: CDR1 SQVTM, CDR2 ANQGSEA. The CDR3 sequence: CSVVTGYTEAFF.

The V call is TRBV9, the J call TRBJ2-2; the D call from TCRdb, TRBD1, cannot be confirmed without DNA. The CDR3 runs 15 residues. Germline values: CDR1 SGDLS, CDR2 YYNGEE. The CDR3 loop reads CASSVQGVGTGELFF.

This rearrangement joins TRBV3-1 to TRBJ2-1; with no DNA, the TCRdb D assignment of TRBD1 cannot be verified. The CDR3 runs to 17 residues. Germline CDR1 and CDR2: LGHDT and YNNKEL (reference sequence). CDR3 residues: CASSQDLPGASYNEQFF.

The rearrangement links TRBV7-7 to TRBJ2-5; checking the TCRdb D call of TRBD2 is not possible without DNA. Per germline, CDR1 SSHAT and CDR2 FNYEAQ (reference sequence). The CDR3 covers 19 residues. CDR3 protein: CASSPDVDGGRWKRETQYF.

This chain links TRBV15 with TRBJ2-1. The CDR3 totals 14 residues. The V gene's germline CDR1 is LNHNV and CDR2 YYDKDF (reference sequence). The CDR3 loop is CATSRGLGYAEQFF.

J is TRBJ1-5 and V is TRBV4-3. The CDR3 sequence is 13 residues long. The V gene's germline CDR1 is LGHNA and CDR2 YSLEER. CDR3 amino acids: CASSQDLGQPQHF.

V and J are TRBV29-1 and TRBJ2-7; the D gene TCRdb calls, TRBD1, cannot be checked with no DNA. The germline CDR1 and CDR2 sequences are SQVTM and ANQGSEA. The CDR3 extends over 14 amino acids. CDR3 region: CSVEDRGSGYEQYF.

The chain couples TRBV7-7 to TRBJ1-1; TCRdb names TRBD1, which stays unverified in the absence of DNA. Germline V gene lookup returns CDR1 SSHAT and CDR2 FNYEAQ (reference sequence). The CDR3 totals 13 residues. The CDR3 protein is CASSLARGTEAFF.

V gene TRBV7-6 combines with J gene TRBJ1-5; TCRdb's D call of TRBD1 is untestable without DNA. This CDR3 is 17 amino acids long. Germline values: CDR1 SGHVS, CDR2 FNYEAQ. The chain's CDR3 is CASSLNSADRTNQPQHF.

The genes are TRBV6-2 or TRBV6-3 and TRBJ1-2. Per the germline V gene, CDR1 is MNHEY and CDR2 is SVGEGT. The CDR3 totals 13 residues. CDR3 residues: CANRPAMGFGYTF.

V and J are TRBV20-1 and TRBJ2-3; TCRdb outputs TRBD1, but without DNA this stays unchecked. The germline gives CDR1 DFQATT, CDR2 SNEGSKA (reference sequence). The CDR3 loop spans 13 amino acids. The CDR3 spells CSARERDTHTQYF.

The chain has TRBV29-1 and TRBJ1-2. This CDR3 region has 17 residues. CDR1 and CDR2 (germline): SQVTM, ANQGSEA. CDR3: CSVGPGPDQPPSYGYTF.